The sequence of this T cell receptor beta chain was determined in a study of OX40 agonist ivuxolimab in advanced cancers. The table came from immunoSEQ multiplex PCR; TCRdb's copy has only in-frame clones and leaves some out. The repertoire holds tens of thousands of clones, with around 87% as singletons. CDR3 size: 15 residues. Looked up from germline, CDR1 is LNHDA and CDR2 is SQIVND (reference sequence). V dropped 1 base and J dropped 8 bases, with 17 bases sitting between them. This sequence originates from an adult with an advanced solid tumor such as melanoma, head and neck, liver or kidney cancer. The sample here was CD4+ or CD8+ T cells sorted from blood, taken in a trial of the OX40 agonist ivuxolimab. The chain employs TRBV19 and TRBJ1-2; no clear D. As DNA, the CDR3 is TGTGCCAGTAGTATAGGTCCTTTGGCGGTAGTCGGCTACACCTTC. Protein product: CASSIGPLAVVGYTF.